This T cell receptor beta chain is drawn from a study of blood T cell repertoires in COVID-19. Study context: Some COVID-19 samples were acute and others convalescent; all came from the United States, Italy and Spain.

Original analysis: Estimation of nucleated cell counts relied on the amplification of reference gene primers. Libraries were prepared by immunoSEQ multiplex PCR; TCRdb keeps only in-frame clonotypes and omits some of them. V, J and clone size reflect that table, while D and trimming were determined from the DNA. The data show around 460,000 clones, 85% to 90% seen once. Followed over time, Seattle patients had been enrolled while infection was active. This CDR3 spans 16 amino acids. Germline V CDR1 and CDR2: LNHNV, YYDKDF (reference sequence). Losses at the gene ends were 4 bases for V and 5 bases for J; bases not matched to a gene: 9.

The chain carries TRBV15 and TRBJ2-4; 9 bases align to TRBD2. The sample taken for sequencing was peripheral blood. The clonotype originates from a man between 18 and 35 years old with COVID-19, enrolled during active disease. The CDR3 loop reads CATSTAGGTRENIQYF. CDR3 bases: TGTGCCACCAGCACAGCGGGAGGCACCCGAGAAAACATTCAGTACTTC.